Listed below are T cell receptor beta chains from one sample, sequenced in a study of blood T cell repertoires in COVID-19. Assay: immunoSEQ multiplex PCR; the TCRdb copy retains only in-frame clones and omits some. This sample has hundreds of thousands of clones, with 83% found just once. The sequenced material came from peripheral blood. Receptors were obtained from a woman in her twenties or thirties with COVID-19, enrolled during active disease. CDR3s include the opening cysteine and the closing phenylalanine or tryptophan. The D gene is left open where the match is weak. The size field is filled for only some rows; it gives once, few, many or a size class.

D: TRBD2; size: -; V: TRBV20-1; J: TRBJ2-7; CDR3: CSATSGRYF; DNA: TGCAGTGCAACTAGCGGGAGGTACTTC
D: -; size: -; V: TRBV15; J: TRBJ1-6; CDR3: CATSRDGDSRNSPLHF; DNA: TGTGCCACCAGCAGAGATGGAGACAGTAGGAATTCACCCCTCCACTTT
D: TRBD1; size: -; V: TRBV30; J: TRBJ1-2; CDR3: CAWSTTGAGGYTF; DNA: TGTGCCTGGAGTACGACAGGGGCCGGAGGCTACACCTTC
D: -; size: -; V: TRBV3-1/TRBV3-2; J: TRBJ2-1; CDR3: CASSQVLFPYNEQFF; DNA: TGTGCCAGCAGCCAAGTTCTCTTTCCCTACAATGAGCAGTTCTTC
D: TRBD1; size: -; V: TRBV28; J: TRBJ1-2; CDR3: CASSSDRAYGYTF; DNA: TGTGCCAGCAGCTCCGACAGGGCCTATGGCTACACCTTC
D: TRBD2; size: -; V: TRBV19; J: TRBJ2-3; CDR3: CASSTTPPLAYTQYF; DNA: TGTGCCAGTAGTACTACCCCCCCACTAGCGTATACGCAGTATTTT
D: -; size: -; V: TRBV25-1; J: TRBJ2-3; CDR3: CASSPAGTDTQYF; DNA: TGTGCCAGCAGTCCGGCAGGGACAGATACGCAGTATTTT
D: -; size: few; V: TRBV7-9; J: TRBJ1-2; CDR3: CASSQDKDGYTF; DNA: TGTGCCAGCAGCCAAGACAAGGATGGCTACACCTTC
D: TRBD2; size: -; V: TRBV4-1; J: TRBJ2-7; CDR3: CASSPYLAGGAYEQYF; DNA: TGCGCCAGCAGCCCCTATCTAGCGGGAGGTGCCTACGAGCAGTACTTC
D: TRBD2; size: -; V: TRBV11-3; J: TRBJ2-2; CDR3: CASSPYSGRAPGELFF; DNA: TGTGCCAGCAGCCCCTACAGCGGGAGGGCTCCCGGGGAGCTGTTTTTT
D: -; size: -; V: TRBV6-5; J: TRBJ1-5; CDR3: CASSQTGPDQPQHF; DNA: TGTGCCAGCAGTCAAACAGGGCCGGATCAGCCCCAGCATTTT
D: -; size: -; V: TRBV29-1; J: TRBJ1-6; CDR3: CSVLFQGVAPLHF; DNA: TGCAGCGTCTTATTCCAGGGTGTGGCACCCCTCCACTTT
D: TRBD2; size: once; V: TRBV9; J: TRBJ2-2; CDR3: CASSGAAGDTGELFF; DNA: TGTGCCAGCAGTGGGGCTGCGGGGGACACCGGGGAGCTGTTTTTT
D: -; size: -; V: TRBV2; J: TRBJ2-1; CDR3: CASGQWNEQFF; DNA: TGTGCCAGCGGACAGTGGAATGAGCAGTTCTTC
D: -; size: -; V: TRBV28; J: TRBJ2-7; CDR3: CASSFAGTYEQYF; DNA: TGTGCCAGCAGTTTCGCAGGGACCTACGAGCAGTACTTC
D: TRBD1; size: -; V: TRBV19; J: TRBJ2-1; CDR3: CASSTDRGNEQFF; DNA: TGTGCCAGTAGTACGGACAGGGGGAATGAGCAGTTCTTC
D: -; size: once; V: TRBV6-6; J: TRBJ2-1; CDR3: CASSSRDSKSNEQFF; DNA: TGTGCCAGCAGCTCCCGGGACTCGAAATCCAATGAGCAGTTCTTC
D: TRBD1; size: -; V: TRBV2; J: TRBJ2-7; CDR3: CASLGTGAEQYF; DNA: TGTGCCAGCCTTGGGACAGGGGCCGAGCAGTACTTC
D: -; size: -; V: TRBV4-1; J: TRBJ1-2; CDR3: CASSQDPGRNYGYTF; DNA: TGCGCCAGCAGCCAAGACCCCGGGAGAAACTATGGCTACACCTTC
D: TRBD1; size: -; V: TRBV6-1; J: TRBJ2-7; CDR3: CASSEGQGHPYEQYF; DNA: TGTGCCAGCAGTGAAGGACAGGGTCATCCCTACGAGCAGTACTTC
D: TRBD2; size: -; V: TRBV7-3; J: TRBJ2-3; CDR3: CASSLTGTSGGTDTQYF; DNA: TGTGCCAGCAGCTTAACAGGGACTAGCGGAGGCACAGATACGCAGTATTTT
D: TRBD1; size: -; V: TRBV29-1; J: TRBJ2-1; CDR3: CSVCLGQGFYNEQFF; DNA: TGCAGCGTCTGCCTTGGACAGGGCTTCTACAATGAGCAGTTCTTC
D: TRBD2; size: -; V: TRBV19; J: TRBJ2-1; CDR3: CASSEGLAYNEQFF; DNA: TGTGCCAGTAGTGAGGGACTAGCCTACAATGAGCAGTTCTTC
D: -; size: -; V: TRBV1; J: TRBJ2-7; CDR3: CTSSQEGLAGDKRPHPGAYEQYF; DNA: TGCACCAGCAGCCAAGAAGGCCTAGCGGGAGACAAACGACCCCATCCAGGTGCCTACGAGCAGTACTTC
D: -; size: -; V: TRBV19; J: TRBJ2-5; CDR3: CASSGQGKETQYF; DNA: TGTGCCAGTAGTGGGCAGGGGAAAGAGACCCAGTACTTC
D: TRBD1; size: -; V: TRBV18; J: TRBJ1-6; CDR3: CASSLRDRDSPLHF; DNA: TGTGCCAGCTCGCTACGGGACAGGGATTCACCCCTCCACTTT